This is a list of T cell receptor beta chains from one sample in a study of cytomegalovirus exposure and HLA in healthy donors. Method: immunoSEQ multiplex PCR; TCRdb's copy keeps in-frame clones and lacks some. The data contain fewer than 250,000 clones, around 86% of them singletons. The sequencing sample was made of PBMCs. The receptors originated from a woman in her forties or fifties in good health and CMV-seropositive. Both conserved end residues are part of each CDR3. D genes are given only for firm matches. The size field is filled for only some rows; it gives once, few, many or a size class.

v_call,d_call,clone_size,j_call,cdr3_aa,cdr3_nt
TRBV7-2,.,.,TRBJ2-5,CASSPRTEEETQYF,TGTGCCAGCAGCCCCCGGACAGAGGAAGAGACCCAGTACTTC
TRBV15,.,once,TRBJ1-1,CATSRATGTEAFF,TGTGCCACCAGCAGAGCGACGGGAACTGAAGCTTTCTTT
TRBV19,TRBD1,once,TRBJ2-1,CASRTQPGQANNEQFF,TGTGCCAGTAGAACTCAACCGGGACAGGCAAACAATGAGCAGTTCTTC
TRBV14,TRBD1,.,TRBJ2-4,CASSQDAHGRGPTKNIQYF,TGTGCCAGCAGCCAAGATGCTCATGGCAGGGGGCCAACCAAAAACATTCAGTACTTC
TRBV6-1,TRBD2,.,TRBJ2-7,CASSDSSGGSYEQYF,TGTGCCAGCAGTGATTCGAGCGGGGGCTCCTACGAGCAGTACTTC
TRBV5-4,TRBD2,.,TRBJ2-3,CASSTGGVTDTQYF,TGTGCCAGCAGCACGGGGGGGGTGACAGATACGCAGTATTTT
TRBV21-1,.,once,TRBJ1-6,CASSSTGDLSVNSPLHF,TGTGCCAGCAGCTCTACAGGGGATTTGTCCGTAAATTCACCCCTCCACTTT
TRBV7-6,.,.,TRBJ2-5,CASSHLGGETQYF,TGTGCCAGCAGCCACTTGGGGGGAGAGACCCAGTACTTC
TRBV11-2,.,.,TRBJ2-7,CASSSPTGSYEQYF,TGTGCCAGCAGCTCCCCGACGGGCTCCTACGAGCAGTACTTC
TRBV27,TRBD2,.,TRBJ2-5,CASSPGGFQETQYF,TGTGCCAGCAGTCCCGGGGGGTTTCAAGAGACCCAGTACTTC
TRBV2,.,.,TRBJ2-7,CASSVRQAAYEQYF,TGTGCCAGCAGTGTACGACAGGCGGCCTACGAGCAGTACTTC
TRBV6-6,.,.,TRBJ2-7,CASRHAGNKVYEQYF,TGTGCCAGCAGGCACGCAGGGAATAAGGTCTACGAGCAGTACTTC
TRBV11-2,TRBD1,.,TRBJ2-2,CASSGPQGDRTGELFF,TGTGCCAGCAGCGGCCCTCAGGGGGATAGAACCGGGGAGCTGTTTTTT
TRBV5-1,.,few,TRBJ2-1,CASSPGLPSYNEQFF,TGCGCCAGCAGCCCGGGACTCCCCTCCTACAATGAGCAGTTCTTC
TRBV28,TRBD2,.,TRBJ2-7,CASRQFRDYSYEQYF,TGTGCCAGCAGACAATTCCGGGACTACTCCTACGAGCAGTACTTC
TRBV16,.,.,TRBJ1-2,CASSHQTGTYGYTF,TGTGCCAGCAGCCACCAAACAGGGACCTATGGCTACACCTTC
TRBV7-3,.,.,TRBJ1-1,CASRDKPSDTEAFF,TGTGCCAGCAGGGACAAACCGAGTGACACTGAAGCTTTCTTT
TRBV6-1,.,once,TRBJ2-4,CASRGVSAKNIQYF,TGTGCCAGCAGGGGAGTGTCGGCCAAAAACATTCAGTACTTC
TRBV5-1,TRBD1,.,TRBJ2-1,CASSLATGAGDNEQFF,TGCGCCAGCAGCTTGGCGACAGGGGCGGGTGACAATGAGCAGTTCTTC